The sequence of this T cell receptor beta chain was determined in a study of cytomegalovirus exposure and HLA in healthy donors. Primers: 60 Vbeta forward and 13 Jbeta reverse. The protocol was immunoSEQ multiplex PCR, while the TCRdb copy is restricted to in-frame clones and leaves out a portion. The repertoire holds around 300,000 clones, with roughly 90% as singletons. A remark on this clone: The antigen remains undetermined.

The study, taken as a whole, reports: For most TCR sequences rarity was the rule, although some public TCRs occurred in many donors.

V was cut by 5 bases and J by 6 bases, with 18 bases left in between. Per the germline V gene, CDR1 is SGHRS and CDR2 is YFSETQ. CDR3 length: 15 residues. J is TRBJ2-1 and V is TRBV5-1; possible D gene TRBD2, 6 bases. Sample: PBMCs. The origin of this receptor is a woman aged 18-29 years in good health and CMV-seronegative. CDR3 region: CASRGGSFIGNEQFF. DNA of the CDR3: TGCGCCAGCAGGGGGGGAAGTTTTATAGGCAATGAGCAGTTCTTC.